A single sample is the source of the 25 T cell receptor beta chains below, sequenced in a study of T cells in Graves' hyperthyroidism and ophthalmopathy (dated by TCRdb to between 2017 and 2020). Libraries were made using multiplex PCR. Sequencing used an Illumina HiSeq 2000. The TCR beta CDR3 regions were amplified from RNA transcripts. The first round of RT-PCR for the TCR CDR3 was performed with the HTBI primer set and the Qiagen OneStep RT-PCR kit. In TCRdb, the public reads were trimmed at Q25 with fastp and aligned with MiXCR, with productive beta chains retained. CDR3 protein sequences are deduplicated, and each keeps its most common genes and DNA. This sample gives roughly 550,000 distinct CDR3 sequences in total; about 15% of them show up just once. The ten largest account for about 31% of the sample. Material for sequencing was blood. The receptors were sampled from a woman aged 30 to 39 with Graves' ophthalmopathy.

This clonotype was observed a handful of times. The chain employs TRBV4-3 and TRBJ2-7, with 10 bases matching TRBD2. The germline CDR1 and CDR2 sequences are LGHNA and YSLEER. The CDR3 consists of 16 residues. J was trimmed by 1 base and V by 0 bases; bases with no gene match: 3. The CDR3 loop is CASSQDLLAGSYEQYF. The DNA of the CDR3 is TGCGCCAGCAGCCAAGATTTACTAGCGGGGTCCTACGAGCAGTACTTC.

This chain joins TRBV18 and TRBJ2-5; a possible D gene is TRBD1 (6 bases). CDR3 size: 13 residues. The V gene's germline CDR1 is KGHSH and CDR2 LQKENI. V lost 3 bases and J 4 bases, leaving 9 bases between the germline ends. CDR3 in DNA: TGTGCCAGCTCACCTACAGGGATAGAGACCCAGTACTTC. This codes for CASSPTGIETQYF.

In this sample, this clonotype turned up a few times. The rearrangement joins TRBV4-1 to TRBJ2-1; D is possibly TRBD1 (6 bases). Looked up from germline, CDR1 is MGHRA and CDR2 is YSYEKL. The CDR3 consists of 18 residues. Trimming pared 4 bases from V and 4 bases from J, leaving 23 bases between. CDR3 sequence: CASSLKKNGQWRYNEQFF. The CDR3 bases are TGCGCCAGCAGCCTCAAAAAGAACGGACAGTGGAGGTACAATGAGCAGTTCTTC.

The gene calls are TRBV7-9 and TRBJ2-3; 9 bases are shared with TRBD2. The CDR3 extends over 15 amino acids. The junction had 4 bases not matched to a gene; V was cut back by 5 bases and J by 1 base. Germline CDR1 reads SEHNR; CDR2 reads FQNEAQ (reference sequence). As DNA, the CDR3 is TGTGCCAGCAGCCACTCTAGCGGGGGCACAGATACGCAGTATTTT. Amino acid sequence: CASSHSSGGTDTQYF.

In this sample, this clonotype turned up a few times. The chain carries TRBV4-1 and TRBJ2-7; 13 nucleotides agree with TRBD2. Trimming at V came to 3 bases and at J to 4 bases, leaving 9 bases not matched to a gene. This CDR3 has 17 residues. Germline CDR1 and CDR2: MGHRA and YSYEKL. The CDR3 here is CASSHEGLAGNFYEQYF. The CDR3 DNA follows: TGCGCCAGCAGCCATGAGGGACTAGCGGGAAACTTTTACGAGCAGTACTTC.

CDR3 sequence: CAWSVGTAGGIQYF. CDR3 nucleotides: TGTGCCTGGAGTGTGGGGACAGCTGGGGGCATTCAGTACTTC. The J gene is TRBJ2-4, the V gene TRBV30; 7 nucleotides agree with TRBD1. The CDR3 is 14 amino acids. CDR1 GTSNPN and CDR2 SVGIG come from the germline V gene (reference sequence). The trim removed 0 bases at V and 9 bases at J, leaving 8 bases unmatched.

The sample holds many counts of this clonotype. V gene TRBV20-1 combines with J gene TRBJ2-3, with TRBD2 identical over 10 bases. CDR3 length: 17 residues. J was trimmed by 5 bases and V by 0 bases; bases with no gene match: 11. The germline V gene has CDR1 DFQATT and CDR2 SNEGSKA (reference sequence). The CDR3 region is CSARDRVASGRIDTQYF. For the CDR3, the DNA is TGCAGTGCTAGAGACAGGGTGGCTAGCGGGAGAATAGATACGCAGTATTTT.

This clonotype was seen a few times. The chain has TRBV9 and TRBJ1-1; tentative D call: TRBD1 (5 bases). This CDR3 spans 14 amino acids. From germline, CDR1 is SGDLS and CDR2 YYNGEE. V was pared by 4 bases and J by 1 base, with 11 bases between. The CDR3 region has the DNA TGTGCCAGCAGCCCCAACGACAGGAACACTGAAGCTTTCTTT. Translation: CASSPNDRNTEAFF.

This clonotype was counted between two and nine times. A much larger clone sits a single nucleotide away, making a read error possible. The J gene is TRBJ1-1, the V gene TRBV20-1; TRBD1 might be the D (5 bases). The CDR3 runs to 17 residues. Germline lookup yields CDR1 DFQATT and CDR2 SNEGSKA (reference sequence). In nucleotides, the CDR3 is TGCAGTGCTAGAGCTCTCAGCGAGACCTGGGGGAACACTGAAGCTTCCTTT. Translated, it gives CSARALSETWGNTEASF.

There are many counts of this clonotype. The gene calls are TRBV27 and TRBJ1-1; 9 bases line up with TRBD1. Losses at the gene ends were 4 bases for V and 2 bases for J; bases not matched to a gene: 2. Germline-derived CDR1 and CDR2 are MNHEY and SMNVEV (reference sequence). The CDR3 is made up of 14 amino acids. The CDR3 region has the DNA TGTGCCAGCAGTTGGGACAGGGTTAACACTGAAGCTTTCTTT. Translating it yields CASSWDRVNTEAFF.

The CDR3 loop reads CASSRTSGSRQPQHF. CDR3 sequence (DNA): TGTGCCAGCAGCCGGACATCCGGGAGCAGGCAGCCCCAGCATTTT. V is TRBV2 and J is TRBJ1-5; possible D gene TRBD1, 5 bases. V lost 6 bases and J 7 bases, leaving 19 bases between the germline ends. Germline V gene sequence: CDR1 SNHLY, CDR2 FYNNEI. CDR3 length equals 15 residues.

The J gene is TRBJ1-5, the V gene TRBV28; tentatively, D is TRBD1 (5 bases). With 6 bases removed from V and 7 bases from J, the gap between germline ends came to 16 bases. CDR3 size: 14 residues. The germline CDR1 and CDR2 sequences are MDHEN and SYDVKM. This chain's CDR3 is CASRSTQARQPQHF. The DNA for the CDR3 is TGTGCCAGCAGGTCGACACAGGCGAGGCAGCCCCAGCATTTT.

This clonotype was observed a few times. CDR3 DNA sequence: TGTGCCAGCAGTTACTCCAAGACGGACACCGGGGAGCTGTTTTTT. This encodes CASSYSKTDTGELFF. The gene calls are TRBV6-6 and TRBJ2-2; D is ambiguous. The germline CDR1 and CDR2 sequences are MNHNY and SVGAGI (reference sequence). The CDR3 spans 15 residues. The ends were cut back, 0 bases at V and 3 bases at J, with 8 bases in the middle.

The chain is built from TRBV27 and TRBJ1-2; 7 nucleotides align to TRBD1. The CDR3 spans 14 residues. Germline CDR1 is MNHEY and CDR2 is SMNVEV (reference sequence). V was clipped by 6 bases and J by 8 bases; unmatched bases: 12. As DNA, the CDR3 is TGTGCCAGCAGCCTCAGGGGGGGAGGAGGCGGCTACACCTTC. Protein product: CASSLRGGGGGYTF.

The gene calls are TRBV6-5 and TRBJ2-7; TRBD1 is a possible D gene (5 bases). The germline V and J ends were trimmed by 0 bases and 4 bases, with 7 bases remaining between them. The CDR3 contains 13 residues. Germline CDR1 and CDR2: MNHEY and SVGAGI. CDR3 nucleotide sequence: TGTGCCAGCAGTTACTCGCGGACATACGAGCAGTACTTC. It yields the protein CASSYSRTYEQYF.

This clonotype was seen only a few times. The V gene is TRBV12-3 or TRBV12-4, the J gene TRBJ1-3; no firm D call. This CDR3 contains 14 residues. V was pared by 5 bases and J by 1 base, with 9 bases between. The CDR3 DNA reads TGTGCCAGCAGTCCCATGGTGTCTGGAAACACCATATATTTT. Amino acid sequence: CASSPMVSGNTIYF.

This chain uses TRBV7-6 with TRBJ2-6; D possibly matches TRBD1 or TRBD2 (5 bases each). Germline lookup yields CDR1 SGHVS and CDR2 FNYEAQ. The CDR3 has 17 amino acids. V lost 5 bases, J lost 0 bases, and 14 bases lay in between. DNA for the CDR3: TGTGCCAGCAGCCCCCTGGGGACGCTCTCTGGGGCCAACGTCCTGACTTTC. This codes for CASSPLGTLSGANVLTF. The whole variable domain, filled in from reference TRBV7-6 and TRBJ2-6, reads GAGVSQSPRYKVTKRGQDVALRCDPISGHVSLYWYRQALGQGPEFLTYFNYEAQQDKSGLPNDRFSAERPEGSISTLTIQRTEQRDSAMYRCASSPLGTLSGANVLTFGAGSRLTVL.

This clonotype appeared many times. V gene TRBV7-3 combines with J gene TRBJ2-2, with D unresolved. The CDR3 covers 11 residues. V gave up 8 bases and J gave up 4 bases, with 5 bases separating them. CDR1 is SGHTA and CDR2 is FQGTGA in the germline V gene. For the CDR3, the DNA is TGTGCCAGCGGGTCCACCGGGGAGCTGTTTTTT. Its protein product is CASGSTGELFF.

The V call is TRBV10-3, the J call TRBJ2-1, with 9 bases lining up with TRBD1. This CDR3 is 13 amino acids long. Germline V CDR1 and CDR2: ENHRY, SYGVKD. The trim removed 10 bases at V and 6 bases at J, leaving 7 bases unmatched. CDR3 in amino acids: CATRGTGTNEQFF. In nucleotides, the CDR3 is TGTGCCACGAGAGGGACAGGGACCAATGAGCAGTTCTTC.

The chain couples TRBV5-4 to TRBJ1-1; no firm D call. The ends were cut back, 4 bases at V and 3 bases at J, with 10 bases in the middle. Germline V gives CDR1 SGHNT, CDR2 YYREEE (reference sequence). This CDR3 spans 13 amino acids. This chain's CDR3 is CASSQRKDTEAFF. The CDR3 nucleotides read TGTGCCAGCAGCCAGCGGAAGGACACTGAAGCTTTCTTT. The whole variable domain, remainder taken from reference TRBV5-4 and TRBJ1-1, is ETGVTQSPTHLIKTRGQQVTLRCSSQSGHNTVSWYQQALGQGPQFIFQYYREEENGRGNFPPRFSGLQFPNYSSELNVNALELDDSALYLCASSQRKDTEAFFGQGTRLTVV.

This chain links TRBV7-9 with TRBJ1-1; D gene ambiguous. The CDR3 totals 11 residues. The V end lost 11 bases, the J end lost 10 bases, and 17 bases lay between the germline ends. Germline V gene data show CDR1 as SEHNR and CDR2 as FQNEAQ (reference sequence). The CDR3 loop is CASREAEGAFF. The CDR3 DNA reads TGTGCCTCGAGGGAGGCCGAAGGAGCTTTCTTT. The variable domain in full, with the rest retrieved from reference TRBV7-9 and TRBJ1-1, is DTGVSQNPRHKITKRGQNVTFRCDPISEHNRLYWYRQTLGQGPEFLTYFQNEAQLEKSRLLSDRFSAERPKGSFSTLEIQRTEQGDSAMYLCASREAEGAFFGQGTRLTVV.

This clonotype appeared a few times. No DNA is shown, since the ends of the CDR3 on it are uncertain; the CDR3 is the one TCRdb lists. The rearrangement links TRBV7-9 to TRBJ1-5. The V gene's germline CDR1 is SEHNR and CDR2 FQNEAQ (reference sequence). The CDR3 is made up of 14 amino acids, end residues included. CDR3 protein: CASSTSGRDQPQHF.

The sample holds many counts of this clonotype. V usage is TRBV24-1 and J usage is TRBJ2-1, with D possibly matching TRBD1 (5 bases). Germline CDR1 is KGHDR and CDR2 is SFDVKD. V was cut by 0 bases and J by 6 bases, with 8 bases left in between. This CDR3 comprises 14 residues. The CDR3 loop reads CATSDLVQANEQFF. The CDR3 coding sequence is TGTGCCACCAGTGATTTGGTACAGGCCAATGAGCAGTTCTTC.

The chain is built from TRBV12-5 and TRBJ1-3; the D is unclear. There are 16 residues in the CDR3. Between the trimmed V and J ends, which lost 6 bases and 7 bases, there was a span of 22 bases. Germline V lookup: CDR1 LGHNT, CDR2 FRNRAP. The DNA of the CDR3 is TGTGCTAGTGGGGAGCCCGGGGAGGAGGGTCGTAACACCATATATTTT. Translation gives CASGEPGEEGRNTIYF.

The rearrangement links TRBV6-2 or TRBV6-3 to TRBJ1-5; no firm D call. Per the germline V gene, CDR1 is MNHEY and CDR2 is SVGEGT. Trimming cost V 6 bases and J 0 bases, with 9 bases left between them. The CDR3 is 14 residues long. The CDR3 spells CASRPTPSNQPQHF. CDR3 in DNA: TGTGCCAGCAGACCGACACCTAGCAATCAGCCCCAGCATTTT.